This TCR beta chain was identified during a study of cytomegalovirus exposure and HLA in healthy donors. Remarks on this clone: Its antigen is currently unknown.

60 Vbeta and 13 Jbeta primers were used in PCR. The method was immunoSEQ multiplex PCR; TCRdb's version includes in-frame clones alone and lacks a portion of them. The table shows roughly 93,000 clones, with 74% occurring only once. V shed 4 bases, J shed 8 bases, and the junction held 8 bases outside the gene matches. The CDR3 extends over 13 amino acids. Germline V CDR1 and CDR2: SGHKS, YYEKEE (reference sequence). Study-level points and caveats: Likely technical artifact: a cluster of highly shared sequence variants.

The source is a male donor in good health and CMV-seronegative. The sequencing input was PBMCs. V and J are TRBV5-5 and TRBJ1-2, with 7 bases lining up with TRBD1. CDR3 bases: TGTGCCAGCAGCAAGACAACAGGGGCCGGCTACACCTTC. Residues: CASSKTTGAGYTF.